This TCR beta chain was captured by sequencing in a study of blood T cells in healthy people across ages (dated by TCRdb to the mid-2010s). Background on the whole study: Template switching captured roughly one uniquely barcoded TCR beta cDNA molecule per two T cells in model experiments. Using deep sequencing normalized with unique cDNA molecular identifiers, the study measured how TCR beta repertoire diversity changes with age. Donors were grouped into four age groups: young (average roughly 17 years), middle-aged (roughly 38), aged (62) and long-lived (approximately 82). To avoid experimental bias, donors of different ages were distributed randomly across sequencing lanes. For two donors (one aged 18 to 29 and one aged 80 or older), the study analyzed two additional independent replicas of 1 million unique cDNA reads from the same blood draw. Overall study outcomes, separate from this receptor: Estimates of total diversity based on one million sequenced T cells were regarded as lower bounds and as underestimates. Observed TCR beta diversity per million T cells fell roughly linearly with age, and a significant reduction was already apparent by age about 38. The CMV infection status of donors was not known, potentially confounding age-related changes in expanded clonotypes. The percentage of naive T cells measured by flow cytometry correlated strongly with observed TCR beta diversity. Compared with the aged group, the long-lived group had more naive CD4+ T cells, fewer expanded clones and increased TCR diversity, a pattern suggesting age selection. Because profiling used bulk unsorted PBMCs, naive and antigen-experienced compartments could not be compared conclusively.

Receptor libraries were prepared by 5' RACE. TCRdb lists the instrument as Illumina HiSeq 2500. A second PCR of about 6 to 11 cycles was performed with a sample-barcoded 5' primer and a J-beta primer mix. Each TCR beta cDNA molecule received a unique molecular identifier from a template-switch 5' adaptor carrying 12 random nucleotides. Each sample yielded at least 2.5 million CDR3-containing paired-end reads. First-strand cDNA synthesis was performed from all RNA using the Mint cDNA synthesis kit, with priming by a TRBC-specific oligonucleotide. After uracil-DNA glycosylase treatment, a first 18-cycle PCR used universal primers M1SS and BC2_uni_R on all cDNA. The authors' analysis ran thus. Normalization of each sample was performed by random selection of 1 million high-quality reads, each carrying a distinct molecular identifier. Reads sharing molecular identifiers were discarded rather than binned into consensus sequences. MiTCR, with a Q25 quality threshold and the strictest error-elimination algorithm, was used for CDR3 identification, clonotype clustering and error correction. A nonparametric unseen species model with Euler transformation was used to estimate a lower bound on total TCR beta diversity. TCRdb reran the public reads through fastp at Q25 and MiXCR, keeping productive beta chains. CDR3 protein sequences are deduplicated, and each keeps its most common genes and DNA. None of the V and J calls come from the authors' own analysis; TCRdb made them. Across this sample there are some 900,000 distinct CDR3 sequences, with around 28% seen only once. The ten biggest clones cover around 16% of the sample.

V is clipped by 5 bases and J by 1 base, and the sequence between their germline boundaries is 14 bases long. The germline V gene sets CDR1 to SGHTA and CDR2 to FQGNSA. The CDR3 contains 15 residues, cysteine and phenylalanine counted. Only CDR3 DNA is held: 45 bases, read in frame from base 1. The approximately 41 donors, aged roughly 6 to 95 years, were systemically healthy Caucasian individuals from Russia. About 9.6 milliliters of peripheral blood were collected from each donor into EDTA-treated Vacutainer tubes. Ficoll-Paque density-gradient centrifugation was used to isolate PBMCs, with at least 6.5 million per sample. Trizol reagent was used to extract total RNA from the PBMCs, yielding at least 5 micrograms per sample. Naive CD45RAhigh/CD27high T cell percentages were measured by flow cytometry on a PBMC aliquot from every donor. Note on this clonotype: The clone's antigen remains unknown. There are no base qualities to consult, and no much larger clone falls within one base.

The chain was built from TRBV7-2 and TRBJ2-5, with the D gene uncertain. Sequences were obtained from blood. The sequence was obtained from a woman aged 80 or over in good health. The nucleotide sequence reads as follows: TGTGCCAGCAGCCCCCATCGGCGACCCCAAGAGACCCAGTACTTC. Its protein product is CASSPHRRPQETQYF. When the CDR3 is completed using the reference TRBV7-2 and TRBJ2-5 genes on either side, the full variable domain is GAGVSQSPSNKVTEKGKDVELRCDPISGHTALYWYRQSLGQGLEFLIYFQGNSAPDKSGLPSDRFSAERTGGSVSTLTIQRTQQEDSAVYLCASSPHRRPQETQYFGPGTRLLVL.